The clone carrying this T cell receptor (beta chain) turned up a few times. After removal of 3 bases from V and 3 bases from J, the junction contained 6 bases not matched to a gene. The CDR3 extends over 17 amino acids. Germline values: CDR1 LGHNT, CDR2 FRNRAP. This sample was taken from a study of blood T cell repertoires in COVID-19. Overall study context: PBMCs, B-cell-depleted T cells, or T cells were the source of the cDNA or gDNA that made up the material.

Sequenced by immunoSEQ multiplex PCR; TCRdb stores in-frame clones only, minus some. The table has around 130,000 clones, about 83% seen once; the top ten hold about a tenth. The receptor was isolated from a man aged 35 to 55 with active or convalescent COVID-19. The rearrangement links TRBV12-5 to TRBJ2-1; 12 nucleotides match TRBD2. Sequenced input: peripheral blood. The CDR3 DNA follows: TGTGCTAGTGGTTTCGAGACTAGCGGGGGCTTCTACAATGAGCAGTTCTTC. Translating gives CASGFETSGGFYNEQFF.